The T cell receptor beta chain described here comes from a study of cytomegalovirus exposure and HLA in healthy donors. Findings and caveats of the study: Sequencing likely caused a cluster of highly shared sequence variants. In a later analysis, CMV-associated beta chains were mostly HLA-associated, it appeared. Data from an earlier analysis indicated that most TCR beta V segments were productive either about 90% or about 30% of the time. While the bulk of TCR sequences proved rare, some public TCRs turned up in many donors.

The CDR3 length is 18 residues. Worth noting for this clone: Its antigen is still unknown.

The primer mix had 60 Vbeta and 13 Jbeta primers. The data were produced by immunoSEQ multiplex PCR, yet TCRdb's version contains in-frame clones alone and is incomplete. The table lists roughly 190,000 clones, approximately 75% of them singletons. Sequences were obtained from PBMCs. The chain joins TRBV21-1 to TRBJ2-7; TRBD2, the table's D call, was not compared with the DNA. TRBV21-1 is marked as a pseudogene. The clonotype comes from a man in his thirties or forties in good health and CMV-seropositive. The CDR3: CASSIPLAGGTPHYEQYF. CDR3 bases: TGTGCCAGCAGCATCCCACTAGCGGGGGGGACACCCCACTACGAGCAGTACTTC.